These T cell receptor beta chains were read from a single sample in a study of PD-L1 blockade in urothelial cancer. Clones were sequenced by immunoSEQ multiplex PCR, and TCRdb holds only the in-frame ones, with some missing. This table has more than 90,000 clones, around 93% appearing once. The source material was PBMCs, sampled around atezolizumab (anti-PD-L1) treatment. The receptors were gathered from a man in his 60s with urothelial cancer. Each CDR3 is given with its conserved first and last residue. The D gene is left open where the match is weak. Only part of the rows carry a size: once, few, many, or a class if the clone is expanded.

v_call	j_call	d_call	clone_size	cdr3_aa
TRBV4-2	TRBJ2-3	.	.	CASSLLEGFQDTQYF
TRBV5-5	TRBJ1-1	TRBD1	.	CASRLDRAGTEAFF
TRBV7-3	TRBJ2-1	TRBD2	.	CASSPGTSYNEQFF
TRBV7-3	TRBJ2-1	TRBD2	.	CASASGAGDNEQFF
TRBV19	TRBJ1-5	.	few	CASSIDRESNQPQHF
TRBV30	TRBJ1-4	.	.	CARGSKANEKLFF
TRBV2	TRBJ2-3	TRBD2	.	CASSEARTSGGADTQYF
TRBV6-5	TRBJ1-3	.	.	CASSYSEGSGNTIYF
TRBV7-2	TRBJ2-7	TRBD2	few	CASSLEAGGAYEQYF
TRBV4-2	TRBJ1-1	TRBD1	.	CASSQVKWTGDVELNTEAFF
TRBV6-1	TRBJ2-1	TRBD2	.	CASSPTSGTYNEQFF
TRBV6-1	TRBJ2-2	.	.	CASSAKGDGELFF
TRBV29-1	TRBJ1-1	.	.	CSVENPEESWNTEAFF
TRBV4-3	TRBJ1-6	.	.	CASSQKTQNSPLHF
TRBV28	TRBJ2-5	.	.	CASSLRETQYF
TRBV12-5	TRBJ2-1	TRBD2	.	CARGGDNEQFF
TRBV18	TRBJ2-7	TRBD1	.	CASSLTSDRGSYEQYF
TRBV7-8	TRBJ2-7	TRBD2	.	CASSPLAGGPGEQYF
TRBV4-1	TRBJ2-1	TRBD1	.	CASSQGPGGVSYNEQFF
TRBV4-1	TRBJ1-2	TRBD1	.	CASSQTAIRGPNYGYTF
TRBV6-4	TRBJ2-1	TRBD2	once	CASRGQAAGGYNEQFF
TRBV7-2	TRBJ1-6	TRBD1	once	CASSFMGQDVPLHF
TRBV29-1	TRBJ2-1	TRBD2	once	CSVVATSGRINEQFF
TRBV19	TRBJ1-2	.	.	CASVYNGRYGYGYTF
TRBV7-8	TRBJ2-7	TRBD1	.	CASSRRQGPYEQYF
TRBV2	TRBJ1-5	.	.	CASRRDSNQPQHF
TRBV2	TRBJ1-4	.	.	CASSFEGATNEKLFF
TRBV14	TRBJ2-7	.	.	CASSPRAGFGLEQYF
TRBV2	TRBJ2-3	.	.	CASSRQAADTQYF
TRBV2	TRBJ1-1	.	.	CASSGQSGRMNTEAFF
TRBV4-1	TRBJ2-3	TRBD2	.	CASSPGGRGGTDTQYF
TRBV18	TRBJ1-1	TRBD1	.	CASSPQMGQGDEAFF
TRBV4-3	TRBJ1-2	TRBD1	.	CASKGQDRDEEKRDGYTF